One sample yielded the 29 T cell receptor beta chains listed below, sequenced in a study of T cell repertoires in cytomegalovirus infection. MiXCR was run by TCRdb on the reads, yielding one entry per CDR3 protein. The sample consists of tens of thousands of distinct CDR3 sequences, more than 3% of them appearing once. The material sequenced was PBMCs. The receptors were gathered from a human donor in good health (CMV status not recorded). Some clones in this sample may be carry-over from other donors' samples.

This clonotype was counted ten times or more. The CDR3 nucleotides read TGTGCCAGCAGCCCCCCAACGGGGAGCTCCTATAATTCACCCCTCCACTTT. Protein sequence: CASSPPTGSSYNSPLHF. This sequence joins TRBV7-2 and TRBJ1-6; the D is unclear. V shed 5 bases and J shed 0 bases, with 14 bases lying between them. Germline CDR1 and CDR2: SGHTA and FQGNSA. The CDR3 contains 17 residues.

There are many counts of this clonotype. J is TRBJ1-4 and V is TRBV12-3 or TRBV12-4; tentatively, D is TRBD1 (6 bases). The CDR3 is made up of 14 amino acids. The V end lost 6 bases, the J end lost 7 bases, and 15 bases lay between the germline ends. The CDR3 DNA follows: TGTGCCAGCAGCCCCAGGGGACTAAGTGAAAAACTGTTTTTT. Translated, it gives CASSPRGLSEKLFF.

Regarding this clonotype: A much more abundant neighbour one base away suggests this may be a read error. V usage is TRBV28 and J usage is TRBJ2-7; no clear D gene. This CDR3 has 13 amino acids. Germline CDR1 and CDR2: MDHEN and SYDVKM. DNA of the CDR3: TGTGCCGGCAGTTTGCCAGACTCCTACGAGCAGTACTTC. Its translation: CAGSLPDSYEQYF.

In this sample, this clonotype turned up many times. The chain is built from TRBV7-3 and TRBJ2-1; TRBD1 agrees at 7 bases. Germline trimming cut 4 bases from V and 7 bases from J; bases unmatched to any gene: 4. Germline assignment: CDR1 SGHTA and CDR2 FQGTGA. The CDR3 consists of 13 residues. This CDR3 is CASSSLQGNEQFF. CDR3 nucleotide sequence: TGTGCCAGCAGCTCCCTACAGGGGAATGAGCAGTTCTTC.

Worth noting for this clonotype: This may stem from a read error, because a much larger clone lies one nucleotide away. The conserved phenylalanine or tryptophan normally closing the CDR3 is absent here, so this likely arose from a read error. The chain carries TRBV24-1 and TRBJ2-1, with 13 bases lining up with TRBD2. The CDR3 extends over 16 amino acids. Germline-derived CDR1 and CDR2 are KGHDR and SFDVKD. V shed 3 bases, J shed 7 bases, and the junction held 5 bases outside the gene matches. CDR3 loop: CATSDPRTSGSNEQFS. The CDR3 nucleotides read TGTGCCACCAGTGATCCTCGGACTAGCGGGAGTAATGAGCAGTTCTCC.

At least ten counts were recorded for this clonotype. V and J are TRBV7-9 and TRBJ2-5; TRBD2 matches 7 bases. Germline assignment: CDR1 SEHNR and CDR2 FQNEAQ (reference sequence). This CDR3 contains 14 residues. Trimming cost V 4 bases and J 8 bases; bases outside gene matches: 10. The CDR3 DNA sequence: TGTGCCAGCAGCTACACTAGCGTTGAGAGTACCCAGTACTTC. Its translation is CASSYTSVESTQYF.

This clonotype was counted many times. J is TRBJ2-5 and V is TRBV7-2, with TRBD2 as a possible D gene (5 bases). Germline V gene lookup returns CDR1 SGHTA and CDR2 FQGNSA. V was pared by 5 bases and J by 9 bases, with 19 bases between. The CDR3 totals 14 residues. The DNA of the CDR3 is TGTGCCAGCAGCGAAGACGGAGGTCTGATCTCCCAGTACTTC. This sequence encodes CASSEDGGLISQYF.

This clonotype occurred many times. The V and J genes are TRBV7-3 and TRBJ2-7; D remains ambiguous. V dropped 5 bases and J dropped 6 bases, with 8 bases sitting between them. Germline V gene data show CDR1 as SGHTA and CDR2 as FQGTGA. The CDR3 has 11 amino acids. CDR3 in amino acids: CASSNGLEQYF. CDR3 nucleotides: TGTGCCAGCAGCAATGGTCTCGAGCAGTACTTC.

Remarks on this clonotype: This may be a read error: a much more frequent sequence differs by one nucleotide. The gene calls are TRBV6-5 and TRBJ1-1; 7 bases match TRBD1. The CDR3 extends over 15 amino acids. Trimming at V came to 7 bases and at J to 1 base, leaving 9 bases not matched to a gene. Germline V gene lookup returns CDR1 MNHEY and CDR2 SVGAGI. The CDR3 loop is CASNRWDSQNTEAFF. Written as DNA, the CDR3 is TGTGCCAGCAATCGCTGGGACAGTCAGAACACTGAAGCTTTCTTT.

This rearrangement joins TRBV7-2 to TRBJ2-5; 11 nucleotides line up with TRBD2. Germline-derived CDR1 and CDR2 are SGHTA and FQGNSA. The CDR3 has 14 amino acids. After removal of 0 bases from V and 7 bases from J, the junction contained 1 base not matched to a gene. CDR3 DNA: TGTGCCAGCAGCTTAGCTGGGACTAGCGGGACCCAGTACTTC. This sequence encodes CASSLAGTSGTQYF. Complete variable domain (other parts from reference TRBV7-2 and TRBJ2-5): GAGVSQSPSNKVTEKGKDVELRCDPISGHTALYWYRQSLGQGLEFLIYFQGNSAPDKSGLPSDRFSAERTGGSVSTLTIQRTQQEDSAVYLCASSLAGTSGTQYFGPGTRLLVL.

This clonotype was observed at least ten times. V usage is TRBV10-3 and J usage is TRBJ1-2; D is unresolved. Trimming left V 3 bases short and J 8 bases short, with 7 bases between. Looked up from germline, CDR1 is ENHRY and CDR2 is SYGVKD. The CDR3 is 11 residues long. Written as DNA, the CDR3 is TGTGCCATCAGTGATCTGGGGGGCTACACCTTC. This gives the protein CAISDLGGYTF.

At least ten counts were recorded for this clonotype. The chain is built from TRBV7-2 and TRBJ2-1; D gene ambiguous. Germline CDR1 reads SGHTA; CDR2 reads FQGNSA. CDR3 length: 13 amino acids. V lost 4 bases and J 10 bases, leaving 14 bases between the germline ends. In nucleotides, the CDR3 is TGTGCCAGCAGCTACCGTAGCCTGGCCGAGCAGTTCTTC. This sequence encodes CASSYRSLAEQFF.

This clonotype was seen ten or more times. The V gene is TRBV7-2, the J gene TRBJ2-7; a weak D match, TRBD2 (7 bases). Per germline, CDR1 SGHTA and CDR2 FQGNSA. Trimming took 5 bases from V and 4 from J, leaving 18 bases between them. The CDR3 covers 15 residues. This CDR3 reads CASSPLAGALYEQYF. In nucleotides, the CDR3 is TGTGCCAGCAGCCCCTTGGCGGGGGCGTTGTACGAGCAGTACTTC. Full variable domain (missing parts from reference TRBV7-2 and TRBJ2-7): GAGVSQSPSNKVTEKGKDVELRCDPISGHTALYWYRQSLGQGLEFLIYFQGNSAPDKSGLPSDRFSAERTGGSVSTLTIQRTQQEDSAVYLCASSPLAGALYEQYFGPGTRLTVT.

This clonotype has just one count. The junction does not match germline at one end; this may be a read error. CDR3 nucleotides: TGCGCCAGGAGCTACCGAAGCTCCGGAAGAAACTATGGCTACACCTTC. This gives the protein CARSYRSSGRNYGYTF. The rearrangement links TRBV7-2 to TRBJ1-2, with D hard to call. This CDR3 has 16 residues. Germline V lookup: CDR1 SGHTA, CDR2 FQGNSA.

This clonotype was counted many times. The rearrangement uses TRBV7-2 and TRBJ2-1, with D possibly being TRBD2 (6 bases). CDR3 length equals 16 residues. The V and J ends lost 5 bases and 4 bases respectively, with 18 bases between them. Germline V gene data show CDR1 as SGHTA and CDR2 as FQGNSA. CDR3 amino acids: CASSLGGLGLYNEQFF. DNA for the CDR3: TGTGCCAGCAGCCTGGGAGGACTCGGACTATACAATGAGCAGTTCTTC.

This clonotype has a count of ten or more. The chain has TRBV11-2 and TRBJ1-2, with D perhaps TRBD1 (6 bases). Looked up from germline, CDR1 is SGHAT and CDR2 is FQNNGV. V was cut by 5 bases and J by 2 bases, with 15 bases left in between. The CDR3 is 15 residues long. The CDR3, as DNA: TGTGCCAGCAGCCCAGGACAGTTTCTAAACTATGGCTACACCTTC. Protein: CASSPGQFLNYGYTF.

This clonotype showed up many times. The chain employs TRBV12-3 or TRBV12-4 and TRBJ1-6; D is possibly TRBD1 (5 bases). CDR3 length: 16 residues. The ends were cut back, 1 base at V and 0 bases at J, with 7 bases in the middle. The CDR3 DNA sequence: TGTGCCAGCAGTTTAGGACAGAGCTCCTATAATTCACCCCTCCACTTT. It specifies CASSLGQSSYNSPLHF.

This clonotype was seen ten or more times. This sequence joins TRBV4-2 and TRBJ2-7, with 10 bases matching TRBD2. The DNA matches TRBJ2-1 better at its end, which makes the J call doubtful. The CDR3 is 15 amino acids. The germline CDR1 and CDR2 sequences are LGHNA and YNFKEQ. CDR3 coding DNA: TGTGCCAGCAGAAAGCGGGAGGGCAGTGGGAATGAGCAGTTCTTC. It specifies CASRKREGSGNEQFF.

In this sample, this clonotype turned up many times. The rearrangement links TRBV10-3 to TRBJ2-7, with D perhaps matching TRBD1 (6 bases). Trimming pared 2 bases from V and 3 bases from J, leaving 17 bases between. CDR1 and CDR2 (germline): ENHRY, SYGVKD. The CDR3 loop spans 16 amino acids. In nucleotides, the CDR3 is TGTGCCATCAGTGAGCCGGGACACCCCCAGGGCTACGAGCAGTACTTC. It encodes CAISEPGHPQGYEQYF.

This clonotype was counted many times. The chain carries TRBV19 and TRBJ1-1; D not certain. The CDR3 spans 14 residues. V shed 2 bases and J shed 6 bases, with 13 bases lying between them. Germline CDR1 and CDR2: LNHDA and SQIVND (reference sequence). CDR3 nucleotide sequence: TGTGCCAGTAGTATAATTGGGGTTAGGGCTGAAGCTTTCTTT. As protein: CASSIIGVRAEAFF.

This clonotype was recorded many times. The chain joins TRBV7-6 to TRBJ2-7; 9 nucleotides align to TRBD1. V dropped 1 base and J dropped 4; count of bases not matched to a gene: 5. The germline V gene has CDR1 SGHVS and CDR2 FNYEAQ. The CDR3 is 15 amino acids. CDR3 nucleotides: TGTGCCAGCAGCTTAGGGTGGACAGGGGTTTACGAGCAGTACTTC. This gives the protein CASSLGWTGVYEQYF.

This clonotype was picked up many times. The V and J genes are TRBV7-3 and TRBJ1-6, with 8 bases fitting TRBD1. The ends lost 2 bases at V and 9 bases at J; junction bases unmatched: 6. Germline V CDR1 and CDR2: SGHTA, FQGTGA. The CDR3 has 15 amino acids. CDR3 region: CASSLQQGVGSPLHF. CDR3 sequence (DNA): TGTGCCAGCAGCTTACAACAGGGGGTCGGTTCACCCCTCCACTTT.

This clonotype was detected many times. The genes are TRBV7-2 and TRBJ2-1; 7 nucleotides align to TRBD2. There are 13 residues in the CDR3. CDR1 is SGHTA, CDR2 FQGNSA, per germline. With V trimmed by 5 bases and J by 4 bases, 2 bases remained unmatched. The CDR3 DNA is TGTGCCAGCAGCCGGGGACTATACAATGAGCAGTTCTTC. Translating gives CASSRGLYNEQFF.

This clonotype was counted ten times or more. The genes are TRBV7-2 and TRBJ1-1, with a tentative D call TRBD1 (5 bases). Trimming took 7 bases from V and 0 from J, leaving 12 bases between them. There are 14 residues in the CDR3. Germline lookup yields CDR1 SGHTA and CDR2 FQGNSA. CDR3 DNA sequence: TGTGCCAGCACCCTAAGGGGTCTGAACACTGAAGCTTTCTTT. It is translated as CASTLRGLNTEAFF.

In this sample, this clonotype turned up many times. V is TRBV7-2 and J is TRBJ2-3, with 9 bases matching TRBD2. V shed 5 bases and J 5 bases; nucleotides not matched to a gene: 11. The V gene's germline CDR1 is SGHTA and CDR2 FQGNSA. The length of the CDR3 is 16 residues. For the CDR3, the DNA is TGTGCCAGCAGCCGACCCAGCGGGGGGAGAGGAGATACGCAGTATTTT. Amino acids: CASSRPSGGRGDTQYF.

This clonotype was seen many times. This chain joins TRBV12-3 or TRBV12-4 and TRBJ1-2, with D unresolved. This CDR3 is built from 14 residues. V shed 0 bases and J shed 4 bases, with 9 bases lying between them. This CDR3 reads CASSLALTVYGYTF. The CDR3, as DNA: TGTGCCAGCAGTTTAGCGCTCACCGTCTATGGCTACACCTTC.

The sample holds many counts of this clonotype. The rearrangement links TRBV2 to TRBJ1-2, with unresolved D. The V and J ends lost 6 bases and 1 base respectively, with 9 bases between them. The CDR3 spans 13 residues. Germline V gene lookup returns CDR1 SNHLY and CDR2 FYNNEI. CDR3 protein: CASRIGVNYGYTF. CDR3 DNA sequence: TGTGCCAGCAGGATCGGGGTTAACTATGGCTACACCTTC.

This clonotype was seen ten or more times. The V and J genes are TRBV4-1 and TRBJ1-4; D may be TRBD1 (5 bases). V was cut by 2 bases and J by 5 bases, with 18 bases left in between. The CDR3 has 17 amino acids. CDR1 MGHRA and CDR2 YSYEKL come from the germline V gene. The CDR3 nucleotides are TGCGCCAGCAGCCAAATGGGGCCGGGGGAGTCGAATGAAAAACTGTTTTTT. This encodes CASSQMGPGESNEKLFF.

The sample holds many counts of this clonotype. The chain joins TRBV7-2 to TRBJ1-5; 9 bases match TRBD1. Looked up from germline, CDR1 is SGHTA and CDR2 is FQGNSA. Trimming took 4 bases from V and 4 from J; bases not matched to a gene: 5. This CDR3 has 15 residues. The CDR3 DNA is TGTGCCAGCAGCTCGGGACAGGGCCCGAATCAGCCCCAGCATTTT. It encodes CASSSGQGPNQPQHF.